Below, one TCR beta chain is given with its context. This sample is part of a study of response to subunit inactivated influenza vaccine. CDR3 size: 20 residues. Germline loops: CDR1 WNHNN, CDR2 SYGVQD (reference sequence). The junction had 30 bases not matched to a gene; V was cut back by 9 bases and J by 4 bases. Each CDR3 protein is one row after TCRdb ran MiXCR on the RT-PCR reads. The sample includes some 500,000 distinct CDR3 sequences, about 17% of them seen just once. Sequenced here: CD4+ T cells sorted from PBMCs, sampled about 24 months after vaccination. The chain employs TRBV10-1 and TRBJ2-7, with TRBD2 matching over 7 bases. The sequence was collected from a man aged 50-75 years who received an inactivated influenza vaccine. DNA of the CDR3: TGCGCCAGGAAACTTATTTTCATACTGACCATCAGAGGGGAGGGATACGAGCAGTACTTC. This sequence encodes CARKLIFILTIRGEGYEQYF.